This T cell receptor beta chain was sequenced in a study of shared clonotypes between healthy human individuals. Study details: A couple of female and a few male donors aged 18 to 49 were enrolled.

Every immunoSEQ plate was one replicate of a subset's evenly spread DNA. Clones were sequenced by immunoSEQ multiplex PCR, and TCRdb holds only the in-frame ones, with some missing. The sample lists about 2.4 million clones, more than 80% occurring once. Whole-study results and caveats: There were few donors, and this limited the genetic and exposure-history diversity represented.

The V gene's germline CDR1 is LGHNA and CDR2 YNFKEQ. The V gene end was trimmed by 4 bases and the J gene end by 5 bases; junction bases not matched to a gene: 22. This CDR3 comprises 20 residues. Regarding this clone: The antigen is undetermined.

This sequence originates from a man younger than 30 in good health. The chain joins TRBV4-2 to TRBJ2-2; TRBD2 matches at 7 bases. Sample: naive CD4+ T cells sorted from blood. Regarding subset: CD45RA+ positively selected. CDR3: CASSPFRASGLMGKTGELFF. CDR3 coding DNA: TGTGCCAGCAGCCCCTTTCGGGCTAGCGGACTGATGGGGAAAACCGGGGAGCTGTTTTTT.